This passage covers 3 T cell receptor beta chains from one sample sequenced in a study of CD8+ T cells in alopecia areata. Extracted RNA was reverse transcribed into cDNA, the sequencing template. Clones were read by immunoSEQ multiplex PCR, and TCRdb kept only the in-frame ones, dropping some. The sample records about 180,000 clones, 51% being singletons. Regarding treatment: oral pan-JAK inhibitor, 5-10 mg twice daily. Material: CD8+ T cells sorted from blood, obtained at week 52, from a patient treated with tofacitinib. These TCRs come from a human donor with alopecia areata.

The chain joins TRBV4-1 to TRBJ1-1, with D possibly matching TRBD1 (5 bases). There are 16 residues in the CDR3. Deletions cut 4 bases from V and 3 bases from J, with 18 bases between. CDR1 and CDR2 from the germline V gene are MGHRA and YSYEKL. The CDR3 region is CASSLPGFGTDTEAFF. CDR3 nucleotides: TGCGCCAGCAGCCTGCCCGGATTCGGGACGGACACTGAAGCTTTCTTT.

The rearrangement joins TRBV5-6 to TRBJ2-5, with TRBD1 matching 12 bases. CDR3 size: 16 residues. J lost 3 bases, V lost 6 bases, and 9 bases had no gene match. CDR1 and CDR2 (germline): SGHDT, YYEEEE. CDR3 sequence (DNA): TGTGCCAGCACCCAATCGGGGACAGGGGGCGAAGAGACCCAGTACTTC. Protein sequence: CASTQSGTGGEETQYF.

This rearrangement joins TRBV5-6 to TRBJ2-7; D gene unclear. CDR1 and CDR2 from the germline V gene are SGHDT and YYEEEE. The CDR3 loop spans 14 amino acids. Trimming took 1 base from V and 4 from J, leaving 12 bases between them. In nucleotides, the CDR3 is TGTGCCAGCAGCTTGTTAGGCTTCGCATACGAGCAGTACTTC. Protein: CASSLLGFAYEQYF.